Sequencing of this T cell receptor (beta chain) was carried out in a study of blood T cell dynamics during melanoma immunotherapy. General study points: Whether repertoire-driving clones were melanoma-specific could not be determined. Unlike progressors, later disease-control patients had W3 repertoires gaining clonality or diversity.

Documented time point: week 3, after first cycle of checkpoint inhibitor. CDR1 is SGHTA and CDR2 is FQGNSA in the germline V gene. The length of the CDR3 is 14 residues. V lost 5 bases and J lost 6; bases outside the gene matches: 4. Turning to this clone: Its antigen is unknown.

Some clones are missing from TCRdb's copy, which holds only in-frame ones; the method was immunoSEQ multiplex PCR. Among about 12,000 clones, around nine tenths were seen once, and the ten largest hold less than 5%. This clonotype was sampled from a human donor with melanoma. V usage is TRBV7-2 and J usage is TRBJ1-5; 10 positions agree with TRBD1. Specimen: blood, collected from a patient treated with checkpoint blockade. The CDR3 protein is CASSVTGGPQPQHF. CDR3 DNA sequence: TGTGCCAGCAGCGTGACAGGGGGCCCTCAGCCCCAGCATTTT.